What follows is one TCR beta chain and its context. Its target antigen remains unknown. The input lacks base qualities; no much larger clone sits a single base away. These data are taken from a study of blood T cell repertoires in COVID-19 (dated by TCRdb to the early 2020s). Concerning the study at large: Collaborator samples came from the United States, Italy and Spain and covered acute and convalescent phases of COVID-19. The prospective study material was composed of cDNA or gDNA derived from T cells, B-cell-depleted T cells, or PBMCs. The dataset comprised deeply sampled blood TCRbeta repertoires from subjects exposed to, actively infected with, or recovered from COVID-19. The repertoires were released in a freely available public database meant as a resource for research on the immune response to SARS-CoV-2. Samples were obtained from the ongoing ImmuneRACE study (first 160 participants) and from over a thousand subjects provided by 6 global collaborators. A de-identified subject ID, COVID-19 status, age in years and sex were almost always included in the sample metadata. Where available, HLA class I and class II types were taken from metadata supplied by the sample provider and were not determined by assay-based typing.

The germline V gene (reference sequence) sets CDR1 to LNHDA and CDR2 to SQIVND. Trimming costs V 7 bases and J 7 bases, and their ends lie 14 bases apart. The CDR3 runs 14 amino acids, cysteine and phenylalanine included. Kept here is only the CDR3 DNA, which spans 42 bases and is read in frame from base 1. What the work shows at the level of the full study, not this receptor alone: The quantity of clinical and demographic metadata differed by source and by participant and was supplied without curation.

Each collaborating institution followed its own protocols to collect whole blood in K2EDTA tubes. For TCRbeta analysis, collaborators shipped samples as frozen whole blood, isolated PBMCs, or DNA extracted from either of those sample types. TCRbeta CDR3 regions were amplified from genomic DNA by means of the immunoSEQ Assay, a bias-controlled multiplex PCR. The source study handled its data this way. The number of nucleated cells in each sample was estimated by amplification of reference gene primers within the assay. To quantify the absolute abundance of each unique TCRbeta CDR3 rearrangement, sequence reads were collapsed and filtered. For each sample, productive Simpson clonality was calculated by taking the square root of Simpson's diversity index across productive rearrangements. This immuneACCESS table, as held by TCRdb, lists in-frame sequences with V and J called but not all clones. Of the missing ones, under half trace to an unresolved V gene in checked studies; the others have no known cause. V and J calls and clone size are as listed in that table; D and trimming were resolved from the DNA. The sample table shows around 150,000 clones, and around 78% are seen once. Together, the top ten hold more than 3.5% of the sample.

This clonotype was obtained from a woman older than 75 with active or convalescent COVID-19. The sequenced sample was peripheral blood. The sequence is built from TRBV19 and TRBJ1-6; the D gene cannot be resolved reliably. In nucleotides, the sequence is TGTGCCAGTACGTCCGGTCAGACAAATTCACCCCTCCACTTT. It codes for CASTSGQTNSPLHF.